A single sample gave rise to the 19 T cell receptor beta chains below, sequenced in a study of shared clonotypes between healthy human individuals. TCRdb's table, derived via immunoSEQ multiplex PCR, lists solely in-frame clones and lacks some. Among about 660,000 clones, 74% were seen once, and the ten largest hold 1.5% to 2%. Source material: memory CD4+ T cells sorted from blood. Noted subset: CD45RA-negative fraction. The receptors were sampled from a woman aged 25 to 39 in good health.

As to this clone: Other DNA sequences from this sample encode an identical CDR3 as well. The V call is TRBV4-1, the J call TRBJ1-4; 9 positions agree with TRBD1. Unmatched junction bases numbered 5, after V lost 3 bases and J lost 0 bases. The germline CDR1 and CDR2 sequences are MGHRA and YSYEKL. This CDR3 comprises 17 residues. The CDR3 region is CASSQPDRGATNEKLFF. The CDR3 DNA is TGCGCCAGCAGCCAGCCAGACAGGGGGGCAACTAATGAAAAACTGTTTTTT.

This clone has a count of ten or more. The chain recombines TRBV6-5 with TRBJ2-7, with 7 bases identical to TRBD2. This CDR3 region has 15 residues. Germline-derived CDR1 and CDR2 are MNHEY and SVGAGI. V dropped 7 bases and J dropped 4; count of bases not matched to a gene: 13. For the CDR3, the DNA is TGTGCCAGCACCGTCCTTACTGGGAGGGTGTACGAGCAGTACTTC. Its protein product is CASTVLTGRVYEQYF.

The genes are TRBV5-6 and TRBJ2-1; tentative D call: TRBD2 (5 bases). The CDR3 runs 13 residues. The V gene lost 4 bases and the J gene lost 14 bases, with 19 bases spanning the gap. The germline V gene encodes CDR1 SGHDT and CDR2 YYEEEE. In DNA, the CDR3 is TGTGCCAGCAGCGTCTACGGAGGTGCTCGGGAGTTCTTC. Protein sequence: CASSVYGGAREFF.

This sequence joins TRBV5-1 and TRBJ1-4; D is undetermined. The CDR3 length is 16 residues. Germline values: CDR1 SGHRS, CDR2 YFSETQ. Trimming pared 4 bases from V and 1 base from J, leaving 14 bases between. The CDR3 loop reads CASSDGGSGTNEKLFF. CDR3 sequence (DNA): TGCGCCAGCAGCGACGGCGGGAGCGGAACTAATGAAAAACTGTTTTTT.

This chain links TRBV30 with TRBJ1-1, with a possible D match to TRBD1 (6 bases). The germline V gene encodes CDR1 GTSNPN and CDR2 SVGIG (reference sequence). V lost 5 bases and J 5 bases, leaving 15 bases between the germline ends. The CDR3 covers 13 residues. The CDR3 DNA follows: TGTGCCTGGGAGGGGGTTTCGGGTACTGAAGCTTTCTTT. It is translated as CAWEGVSGTEAFF.

The rearrangement links TRBV6-4 to TRBJ2-1; 7 bases line up with TRBD2. The germline V gene has CDR1 MRHNA and CDR2 SNTAGT. CDR3 size: 15 residues. V shed 5 bases, J shed 10 bases, and the junction held 14 bases outside the gene matches. For the CDR3, the DNA is TGTGCCAGCAGTCTTTCCAGCGGGGCTGGCAGGGAGCAGTTCTTC. This codes for CASSLSSGAGREQFF.

The chain is built from TRBV9 and TRBJ1-1; unclear D gene. There are 14 residues in the CDR3. Germline CDR1 reads SGDLS; CDR2 reads YYNGEE. With 0 bases removed from V and 3 bases from J, the gap between germline ends came to 9 bases. The CDR3, as DNA: TGTGCCAGCAGCGTAGGGGTGTCGTACACTGAAGCTTTCTTT. Translating it yields CASSVGVSYTEAFF.

Only a few counts were recorded for this clone. The chain employs TRBV28 and TRBJ2-1, with D hard to call. This CDR3 has 17 amino acids. V lost 4 bases and J lost 4, with 20 bases in between. Germline lookup yields CDR1 MDHEN and CDR2 SYDVKM. For the CDR3, the DNA is TGTGCCAGCAGTTCCAGCAACGGCTTACGACAATACAATGAGCAGTTCTTC. This translates into CASSSSNGLRQYNEQFF.

The genes are TRBV15 and TRBJ1-2; D may be TRBD1 (5 bases). The V and J ends lost 0 bases and 7 bases respectively, with 15 bases between them. Germline V gene lookup returns CDR1 LNHNV and CDR2 YYDKDF (reference sequence). CDR3 size: 15 residues. The CDR3 DNA follows: TGTGCCACCAGCAGAGATCCATTAGGGGCACGTGGCTACACCTTC. Protein product: CATSRDPLGARGYTF.

The chain uses TRBV28 and TRBJ2-2; D gene ambiguous. This CDR3 spans 12 amino acids. Germline V gene sequence: CDR1 MDHEN, CDR2 SYDVKM. Between the trimmed V and J ends, which lost 4 bases and 3 bases, there was a span of 3 bases. The CDR3 sequence: CASSSDTGELFF. The CDR3 DNA reads as TGTGCCAGCAGTTCAGACACCGGGGAGCTGTTTTTT.

V gene TRBV10-3 combines with J gene TRBJ1-2; D unresolved. There are 13 residues in the CDR3. Deletions cut 11 bases from V and 3 bases from J, with 16 bases between. Germline-derived CDR1 and CDR2 are ENHRY and SYGVKD. The CDR3 coding sequence is TGTGCCGCCCGGCGTGTCGGGGACTATGGCTACACCTTC. Translating gives CAARRVGDYGYTF.

V is TRBV2 and J is TRBJ1-5, with D unresolved. Trimming shortened V by 2 bases and J by 4 bases, and 6 bases separated the two germline ends. CDR1 is SNHLY, CDR2 FYNNEI, per germline. The CDR3 contains 13 residues. The CDR3 sequence is CASSEQKNQPQHF. The CDR3 DNA reads as TGTGCCAGCAGTGAACAGAAGAATCAGCCCCAGCATTTT.

This clone turned up a few times. This chain uses TRBV6-6 with TRBJ1-5; the D is unclear. Germline assignment: CDR1 MNHNY and CDR2 SVGAGI (reference sequence). V gave up 9 bases and J gave up 4 bases, with 16 bases separating them. The CDR3 is made up of 14 amino acids. The CDR3 DNA reads as TGTGCCAGTCGGGAGTCGGACGTTAATCAGCCCCAGCATTTT. Its protein product is CASRESDVNQPQHF.

The chain links TRBV7-9 to TRBJ2-1; D is undetermined. This CDR3 is built from 12 residues. Germline values: CDR1 SEHNR, CDR2 FQNEAQ (reference sequence). V dropped 3 bases and J dropped 10 bases, with 10 bases sitting between them. Here the CDR3 DNA reads TGTGCCAGCAGCTTTCAGGCTAGAGAGCAGTTCTTC. Amino acid sequence: CASSFQAREQFF. The full variable domain, completed using reference TRBV7-9 and TRBJ2-1, is DTGVSQNPRHKITKRGQNVTFRCDPISEHNRLYWYRQTLGQGPEFLTYFQNEAQLEKSRLLSDRFSAERPKGSFSTLEIQRTEQGDSAMYLCASSFQAREQFFGPGTRLTVL.

The chain has TRBV20-1 and TRBJ2-1; D remains ambiguous. V was shortened by 4 bases and J by 4 bases, with 2 bases between the two germline ends. In germline, CDR1 is DFQATT, CDR2 SNEGSKA (reference sequence). The CDR3 length is 10 residues. For the CDR3, the DNA is TGCAGTGCTAAGTACAATGAGCAGTTCTTC. It codes for CSAKYNEQFF.

This clone was counted between two and nine times. The chain is built from TRBV5-4 and TRBJ1-2, with D perhaps matching TRBD1 (5 bases). The CDR3 is 16 amino acids. V dropped 3 bases and J dropped 2 bases, with 17 bases sitting between them. Per germline, CDR1 SGHNT and CDR2 YYREEE (reference sequence). The CDR3 region is CASSSGGAFWNYGYTF. CDR3 bases: TGTGCCAGCAGCTCTGGAGGGGCCTTTTGGAACTATGGCTACACCTTC.

This clone was counted between two and nine times. The chain recombines TRBV11-2 with TRBJ2-5, with TRBD2 matching 7 bases. J was trimmed by 1 base and V by 6 bases; bases with no gene match: 14. The CDR3 has 17 amino acids. Germline loops: CDR1 SGHAT, CDR2 FQNNGV. CDR3 residues: CASSQNTWLAAQETQYF. The CDR3 region has the DNA TGTGCCAGCAGTCAGAATACCTGGCTAGCGGCCCAAGAGACCCAGTACTTC.

The CDR3 region is CASSPQGGGYNEQFF. The CDR3 DNA is TGCGCCAGCAGCCCTCAGGGGGGGGGCTACAATGAGCAGTTCTTC. The chain has TRBV4-1 and TRBJ2-1, with D possibly being TRBD1 or TRBD2 (7 bases each). The CDR3 has 15 amino acids. The V end lost 4 bases, the J end lost 3 bases, and 13 bases lay between the germline ends. CDR1 and CDR2 (germline): MGHRA, YSYEKL.

The chain uses TRBV11-3 and TRBJ1-3; D might be TRBD1 (6 bases). The length of the CDR3 is 13 residues. CDR1 is SGHNT and CDR2 is YENEEA in the germline V gene. Trimming removed 5 bases at V and 11 bases at J, with 16 bases between. CDR3 nucleotides: TGTGCCAGCAGCCCGCAAGGGGGGCTTGCCATATATTTT. Amino acid sequence: CASSPQGGLAIYF.